This is a list of T cell receptor beta chains from one sample in a study of cytomegalovirus exposure and HLA in healthy donors. Only in-frame clones appear in the TCRdb table, and some are missing; sequencing was by immunoSEQ multiplex PCR. Across 200,000 or so clones, the top ten clones capture 1.1% of the sample. The specimen was PBMCs. All receptors derive from a girl aged 2 to 9 in good health and CMV-seropositive. Both conserved end residues are part of each CDR3. A D gene is named only where the DNA matches it firmly.

v_gene: TRBV15
j_gene: TRBJ2-7
len: 15
d_gene: -
CDR3nt: TGTGCCACCAGCAGAGAACAGGGAACCTTCTACGAGCAGTACTTC
CDR3aa: CATSREQGTFYEQYF

v_gene: TRBV5-6
j_gene: TRBJ1-1
len: 14
d_gene: -
CDR3nt: TGTGCCAGCAGCTTGGGTCTGGGGCACACTGAAGCTTTCTTT
CDR3aa: CASSLGLGHTEAFF

v_gene: TRBV7-3
j_gene: TRBJ2-3
len: 12
d_gene: TRBD2
CDR3nt: TGTGCCAGCAGCAATCCGACTAGCGGGAAATATTTT
CDR3aa: CASSNPTSGKYF

v_gene: TRBV10-3
j_gene: TRBJ1-5
len: 15
d_gene: TRBD1
CDR3nt: TGTGCCATCAGAGGAGGACAGGGAGGCAATCAGCCCCAGCATTTT
CDR3aa: CAIRGGQGGNQPQHF

v_gene: TRBV10-3
j_gene: TRBJ1-1
len: 15
d_gene: TRBD1
CDR3nt: TGTGCCATCAGTGTCAGGGGGGAGGTGAACACTGAAGCTTTCTTT
CDR3aa: CAISVRGEVNTEAFF

v_gene: TRBV25-1
j_gene: TRBJ1-4
len: 16
d_gene: -
CDR3nt: TGTGCCAGCAGTGAAGGACAGAAAACAACTAATGAAAAACTGTTTTTT
CDR3aa: CASSEGQKTTNEKLFF

v_gene: TRBV2
j_gene: TRBJ2-2
len: 15
d_gene: TRBD1
CDR3nt: TGTGCCAGTAAATCCGGGACAGCGAACACCGGGGAGCTGTTTTTT
CDR3aa: CASKSGTANTGELFF

v_gene: TRBV6-1
j_gene: TRBJ2-3
len: 16
d_gene: TRBD2
CDR3nt: TGTGCCAGCAGTGAAGTTTTCGGGAGGGCCAGCGATACGCAGTATTTT
CDR3aa: CASSEVFGRASDTQYF

v_gene: TRBV15
j_gene: TRBJ2-3
len: 15
d_gene: -
CDR3nt: TGTGCCACCAGCAGAGGGGCAGGGAGCACAGATACGCAGTATTTT
CDR3aa: CATSRGAGSTDTQYF

v_gene: TRBV7-2
j_gene: TRBJ2-1
len: 15
d_gene: TRBD1
CDR3nt: TGTGCCAGCAGCCAACAGCGGACAGGGAGTGATGAGCAGTTCTTC
CDR3aa: CASSQQRTGSDEQFF

v_gene: TRBV6-5
j_gene: TRBJ1-2
len: 15
d_gene: TRBD1
CDR3nt: TGTGCCAGCAGTTACGCGGGACAGGGGACCTATGGCTACACCTTC
CDR3aa: CASSYAGQGTYGYTF

v_gene: TRBV27
j_gene: TRBJ2-7
len: 15
d_gene: -
CDR3nt: TGTGCCAGCAAGCCTGGTCGACAAGACTCCTACGAGCAGTACTTC
CDR3aa: CASKPGRQDSYEQYF

v_gene: TRBV5-1
j_gene: TRBJ2-7
len: 14
d_gene: TRBD1
CDR3nt: TGCGCCAGCAGCTTGGGACAGGGGTGGGACGAGCAGTACTTC
CDR3aa: CASSLGQGWDEQYF

v_gene: TRBV6-1
j_gene: TRBJ1-5
len: 15
d_gene: TRBD1
CDR3nt: TGTGCCAGCAGTGCCGGACAGGGGCTTTATCAGCCCCAGCATTTT
CDR3aa: CASSAGQGLYQPQHF

v_gene: TRBV11-2
j_gene: TRBJ2-1
len: 14
d_gene: TRBD2
CDR3nt: TGTGCCAGCAGCTTACTAGCGGCATACAATGAGCAGTTCTTC
CDR3aa: CASSLLAAYNEQFF

v_gene: TRBV5-6
j_gene: TRBJ1-4
len: 16
d_gene: TRBD1
CDR3nt: TGTGCCAGCAGCTTGGCCGGCGGCAGGGGGAAGGAAAAACTGTTTTTT
CDR3aa: CASSLAGGRGKEKLFF

v_gene: TRBV27
j_gene: TRBJ2-1
len: 18
d_gene: TRBD2
CDR3nt: TGTGCCAGCAGTTTATGGTCCCCTGCGGGAGTGGCCTACAATGAGCAGTTCTTC
CDR3aa: CASSLWSPAGVAYNEQFF

v_gene: TRBV29-1
j_gene: TRBJ2-5
len: 13
d_gene: -
CDR3nt: TGCAGCGCTAGAGCCGGACAGCAAGAGACCCAGTACTTC
CDR3aa: CSARAGQQETQYF

v_gene: TRBV20-1
j_gene: TRBJ1-1
len: 10
d_gene: -
CDR3nt: TGCAGTGCTATTATCGCTGAAGCTTTCTTT
CDR3aa: CSAIIAEAFF

v_gene: TRBV28
j_gene: TRBJ1-5
len: 16
d_gene: -
CDR3nt: TGTGCCAGCAGAGTAGGAGGGTCCTATAGCAATCAGCCCCAGCATTTT
CDR3aa: CASRVGGSYSNQPQHF

v_gene: TRBV4-1
j_gene: TRBJ2-5
len: 15
d_gene: TRBD2
CDR3nt: TGCGCCAGCAGCCAAGAGCCAGCGGGAGGGGGGGAGCAGTACTTC
CDR3aa: CASSQEPAGGGEQYF

v_gene: TRBV4-1
j_gene: TRBJ2-7
len: 14
d_gene: -
CDR3nt: TGCGCCAGCAGCCAAGGTCCGGGACTCTACGAGCAGTACTTC
CDR3aa: CASSQGPGLYEQYF

v_gene: TRBV7-9
j_gene: TRBJ2-4
len: 13
d_gene: -
CDR3nt: TGTGCCAGCCAATCTAGCGACAAAAACATTCAGTACTTC
CDR3aa: CASQSSDKNIQYF

v_gene: TRBV2
j_gene: TRBJ1-4
len: 14
d_gene: -
CDR3nt: TGTGCCAGCAGTGACTTCGGGAGTAGGGAAAAACTGTTTTTT
CDR3aa: CASSDFGSREKLFF

v_gene: TRBV7-9
j_gene: TRBJ1-1
len: 15
d_gene: -
CDR3nt: TGTGCCAGCAGCCCCCCGCAGGGTCCGGACACTGAAGCTTTCTTT
CDR3aa: CASSPPQGPDTEAFF

v_gene: TRBV5-8
j_gene: TRBJ1-4
len: 14
d_gene: -
CDR3nt: TGTGCCAGCAGCGCGGGACCGAGTAATGAAAAACTGTTTTTT
CDR3aa: CASSAGPSNEKLFF

v_gene: TRBV14
j_gene: TRBJ2-1
len: 16
d_gene: TRBD2
CDR3nt: TGTGCCAGCAGCCGCAGGGCGGGAGGGCCCAGGAATGAGCAGTTCTTC
CDR3aa: CASSRRAGGPRNEQFF

v_gene: TRBV28
j_gene: TRBJ1-5
len: 16
d_gene: TRBD1
CDR3nt: TGTGCCAGCAGTTTGATGTCGGGGACAGGGCATCAGCCCCAGCATTTT
CDR3aa: CASSLMSGTGHQPQHF

v_gene: TRBV19
j_gene: TRBJ2-7
len: 11
d_gene: TRBD2
CDR3nt: TGTGCCACCATAAGCGGGATCGAGCAGTACTTC
CDR3aa: CATISGIEQYF

v_gene: TRBV15
j_gene: TRBJ2-2
len: 12
d_gene: -
CDR3nt: TGTGCCACCAGCCGGTACACCGGGGAGCTGTTTTTT
CDR3aa: CATSRYTGELFF

v_gene: TRBV25-1
j_gene: TRBJ1-2
len: 16
d_gene: -
CDR3nt: TGTGCCAGCAGTGAATCGTCCGGGGTCCTGGGGTCTGGCTACACCTTC
CDR3aa: CASSESSGVLGSGYTF

v_gene: TRBV5-1
j_gene: TRBJ2-7
len: 16
d_gene: -
CDR3nt: TGCGCCAGCAGCCCGAGGACAGCCGGAATGACCTACGAGCAGTACTTC
CDR3aa: CASSPRTAGMTYEQYF

v_gene: TRBV10-3
j_gene: TRBJ2-1
len: 14
d_gene: TRBD2
CDR3nt: TGTGCCATCAGTGAACCCCCTAGCGGGAATGAGCAGTTCTTC
CDR3aa: CAISEPPSGNEQFF

v_gene: TRBV25-1
j_gene: TRBJ2-6
len: 17
d_gene: -
CDR3nt: TGTGCCAGCAGTGCGGACATAAGTTCCTCTGGGGCCAACGTCCTGACTTTC
CDR3aa: CASSADISSSGANVLTF

v_gene: TRBV7-3
j_gene: TRBJ2-3
len: 16
d_gene: -
CDR3nt: TGTGCCAGCAGCTTAACTCCATCCCCAACGGGAGATACGCAGTATTTT
CDR3aa: CASSLTPSPTGDTQYF

v_gene: TRBV6-5
j_gene: TRBJ2-3
len: 15
d_gene: -
CDR3nt: TGTGCCAGCAGTGTAAGCCAAGTGAGCACAGATACGCAGTATTTT
CDR3aa: CASSVSQVSTDTQYF

v_gene: TRBV5-4
j_gene: TRBJ1-1
len: 13
d_gene: -
CDR3nt: TGTGCCAGCAGCTTGATCGATCAGGGAAAAGCTTTCTTT
CDR3aa: CASSLIDQGKAFF

v_gene: TRBV5-4
j_gene: TRBJ2-1
len: 17
d_gene: TRBD2
CDR3nt: TGTGCCAGCAGCTTGCGGGGTAATAGCGGGAGTCGGGATGAGCAGTTCTTC
CDR3aa: CASSLRGNSGSRDEQFF

v_gene: TRBV9
j_gene: TRBJ1-1
len: 16
d_gene: -
CDR3nt: TGTGCCACCAATAGACGTCCGAGACAGACGAACACTGAAGCTTTCTTT
CDR3aa: CATNRRPRQTNTEAFF

v_gene: TRBV11-2
j_gene: TRBJ1-1
len: 14
d_gene: TRBD1
CDR3nt: TGTGCCAGCAGCGCAAACAGGGGAAACACTGAAGCTTTCTTT
CDR3aa: CASSANRGNTEAFF

v_gene: TRBV5-1
j_gene: TRBJ2-5
len: 16
d_gene: -
CDR3nt: TGCGCCAGCAGCTCCCTGCGGGGAGACGCTCAAGAGACCCAGTACTTC
CDR3aa: CASSSLRGDAQETQYF

v_gene: TRBV6-6
j_gene: TRBJ2-7
len: 16
d_gene: TRBD2
CDR3nt: TGTGCCAGCAGTGCCCAGGGACTAGCGGCTTCCTACGAGCAGTACTTC
CDR3aa: CASSAQGLAASYEQYF

v_gene: TRBV25-1
j_gene: TRBJ2-5
len: 14
d_gene: TRBD2
CDR3nt: TGTGCCAGCAGTGAATGGGGGGGAAAGGAGACCCAGTACTTC
CDR3aa: CASSEWGGKETQYF

v_gene: TRBV18
j_gene: TRBJ2-1
len: 16
d_gene: TRBD2
CDR3nt: TGTGCCAGCTCACCTGTACTAGCGGATTCCTACAATGAGCAGTTCTTC
CDR3aa: CASSPVLADSYNEQFF

v_gene: TRBV11-3
j_gene: TRBJ2-1
len: 16
d_gene: -
CDR3nt: TGTGCCAGCAGCTTAAACCCCAGTACAGGCTACAATGAGCAGTTCTTC
CDR3aa: CASSLNPSTGYNEQFF

v_gene: TRBV20-1
j_gene: TRBJ1-4
len: 11
d_gene: -
CDR3nt: TGCAGTGCCCTAGTTCGGGAAAAACTGTTTTTT
CDR3aa: CSALVREKLFF

v_gene: TRBV6-5
j_gene: TRBJ2-7
len: 16
d_gene: TRBD1
CDR3nt: TGTGCCAGCAGTTACTCAGGGACAGGGGATTCCTACGAGCAGTACTTC
CDR3aa: CASSYSGTGDSYEQYF

v_gene: TRBV5-1
j_gene: TRBJ2-7
len: 15
d_gene: -
CDR3nt: TGCGCCAGCAGCTTGGGGCAGGGCCTTACCTACGAGCAGTACTTC
CDR3aa: CASSLGQGLTYEQYF

v_gene: TRBV7-3
j_gene: TRBJ2-3
len: 15
d_gene: -
CDR3nt: TGTGCCAGCAGCTTAGTAGGGGGAGGCACAGATACGCAGTATTTT
CDR3aa: CASSLVGGGTDTQYF

v_gene: TRBV5-1
j_gene: TRBJ2-1
len: 13
d_gene: -
CDR3nt: TGCGCCAGCAGCTTGGGTACAGGAAATGAGCAGTTCTTC
CDR3aa: CASSLGTGNEQFF

v_gene: TRBV2
j_gene: TRBJ1-4
len: 15
d_gene: -
CDR3nt: TGTGCCAGCAGTACCAGGGGTCTTCATAATGAAAAACTGTTTTTT
CDR3aa: CASSTRGLHNEKLFF

v_gene: TRBV19
j_gene: TRBJ1-5
len: 17
d_gene: -
CDR3nt: TGTGCCAGTAGTATAGATCCCCGGGGGAGTGAAAATCAGCCCCAGCATTTT
CDR3aa: CASSIDPRGSENQPQHF

v_gene: TRBV27
j_gene: TRBJ2-7
len: 15
d_gene: TRBD2
CDR3nt: TGTGCCAGCAGTCCCCAAGCGGGAATCCCCTACGAGCAGTACTTC
CDR3aa: CASSPQAGIPYEQYF

v_gene: TRBV5-1
j_gene: TRBJ2-2
len: 18
d_gene: TRBD2
CDR3nt: TGCGCCAGCAGCTTGGGACTAGCGGGAGGGACGAGCACCGGGGAGCTGTTTTTT
CDR3aa: CASSLGLAGGTSTGELFF

v_gene: TRBV6-1
j_gene: TRBJ1-5
len: 15
d_gene: -
CDR3nt: TGTGCCAGCAGGGTCAGCGTGTATAGCAATCAGCCCCAGCATTTT
CDR3aa: CASRVSVYSNQPQHF

v_gene: TRBV28
j_gene: TRBJ1-1
len: 14
d_gene: TRBD1
CDR3nt: TGTGCCAGCAGGACCTCAGGGGGCGTCACTGAAGCTTTCTTT
CDR3aa: CASRTSGGVTEAFF

v_gene: TRBV2
j_gene: TRBJ2-1
len: 13
d_gene: -
CDR3nt: TGTGCCAGCAGTGAAACGCTAGTGAATGAGCAGTTCTTC
CDR3aa: CASSETLVNEQFF

v_gene: TRBV15
j_gene: TRBJ1-2
len: 14
d_gene: -
CDR3nt: TGTGCCACCAGCAGGGACAGTTTCAACTATGGCTACACCTTC
CDR3aa: CATSRDSFNYGYTF

v_gene: TRBV6-1
j_gene: TRBJ2-7
len: 15
d_gene: -
CDR3nt: TGTGCCAGCAGTGAAGGGTTAGCGGCCATCTACGAGCAGTACTTC
CDR3aa: CASSEGLAAIYEQYF